This T cell receptor beta chain was observed in a study of technical replicates of blood from several donors (dated by TCRdb to about 2017). The library relied on the immunoSEQ multiplex PCR assay. TCRdb re-hosts the immuneACCESS table, in-frame sequences only. Its copies lack some clones; in the studies checked, an unresolved V gene accounts for under half of them, and the cause for the rest is not known. This sample comprises approximately 81,000 clones, about 81% of them detected only once. Around 3.9% of the sample belongs to the ten largest clones. As concerns this clone: Its specific antigen is unknown. Per-base qualities were not stored, and no clone one base away is much larger.

Sequencing was performed on PBMCs. This TCR derives from a human donor in good health. Some clones in this sample may be carry-over from other donors' samples.

The CDR3 in this case is CASSGAGGKGTQYF. In nucleotide form, the sequence is TGTGCCAGCAGTGGTGCGGGGGGGAAAGGTACGCAGTATTTT. The chain uses TRBV2 and TRBJ2-3, with 9 bases aligning to TRBD2. V ends up 4 bases short and J 8 bases short, with an unmatched junction base count of 7. The CDR3 spans 14 residues, from the cysteine through the phenylalanine. The DNA shown is the 42-base CDR3, in frame from base 1. CDR1 SNHLY and CDR2 FYNNEI are derived from the germline V gene.